This T cell receptor (beta chain) was captured in a study of cytomegalovirus exposure and HLA in healthy donors. The germline gives CDR1 SGHRS, CDR2 YFSETQ. This CDR3 is 13 amino acids long. V was clipped by 4 bases and J by 3 bases, with 11 bases between them. This clone appeared a few times. Amplification used 60 Vbeta primers and 13 Jbeta primers. Method: immunoSEQ multiplex PCR; TCRdb's copy keeps in-frame clones and lacks some. The sample has 150,000 to 200,000 clones, approximately 82% seen once. V gene TRBV5-1 combines with J gene TRBJ2-7; TRBD2 might be the D (6 bases). Specimen: PBMCs. The sequence was collected from a middle-aged man in good health and CMV-seropositive. The CDR3 sequence is CASSISGLYEQYF. The CDR3 DNA is TGCGCCAGCAGCATCTCGGGACTCTACGAGCAGTACTTC.